The source of this T cell receptor beta chain is a study of control samples from healthy donors and cancer patients. Sequencing used immunoSEQ multiplex PCR; TCRdb keeps in-frame clones, though not all of them. The data hold around 58,000 clones, with 70% to 90% observed a single time. CDR1 is SEHNR and CDR2 is FQNEAQ in the germline V gene (reference sequence). With 5 bases clipped from V and 4 bases from J, the junction kept 6 bases outside the gene matches. The CDR3 is 14 residues long. Sequencing used blood. The chain links TRBV7-9 to TRBJ2-5, with 8 bases matching TRBD2. The receptor's source is a man between 50 and 59 years old in good health. CDR3: CASSALAGRETQYF. The CDR3 region has the DNA TGTGCCAGCAGCGCCCTAGCGGGTAGAGAGACCCAGTACTTC.